The 21 T cell receptor beta chains given below trace back to one sample, sequenced in a study of blood T cell repertoires in COVID-19 (dated by TCRdb to the early 2020s). Library generation was performed with the immunoSEQ multiplex PCR assay. Held by TCRdb, this immuneACCESS table contains in-frame sequences only and omits some clones. Under half of the omission traces to an unresolved V gene where checked; the cause of the rest is unknown. Present in this sample are more than 85,000 clones, more than 75% of which were seen just once. The top ten clones comprise over 3% of the sample. Sequencing input: peripheral blood. The origin of the receptors is a woman between 45 and 65 years old with acute or convalescent COVID-19.

The rearrangement uses TRBV6-1 and TRBJ2-1, with D unclear. Germline V gives CDR1 MNHNS, CDR2 SASEGT. The CDR3 consists of 14 residues. Trimming removed 3 bases from V and 5 bases from J, with 11 bases in between. In nucleotides, the CDR3 is TGTGCCAGCAGTGATGTCCCCCTACACAATGAGCAGTTCTTC. This encodes CASSDVPLHNEQFF.

This chain joins TRBV7-9 and TRBJ1-1; D call uncertain. The V gene's germline CDR1 is SEHNR and CDR2 FQNEAQ (reference sequence). The CDR3 totals 13 residues. Trimming pared 1 base from V and 10 bases from J, leaving 13 bases between. CDR3 amino acids: CASSLVSSVSAFF. The CDR3 region has the DNA TGTGCCAGCAGCTTAGTTAGTTCGGTTTCAGCTTTCTTT.

The rearrangement uses TRBV4-1 and TRBJ2-3; 7 bases are shared with TRBD2. The CDR3 has 16 residues. Germline CDR1 reads MGHRA; CDR2 reads YSYEKL. Trimming took 0 bases from V and 2 from J; bases not matched to a gene: 5. Here the CDR3 DNA reads TGCGCCAGCAGCCAAGAAGGAGCGGGATTCACAGATACGCAGTATTTT. Translated, it gives CASSQEGAGFTDTQYF.

V is TRBV15 and J is TRBJ1-3; 11 bases fit TRBD1. There are 17 residues in the CDR3. Germline V gives CDR1 LNHNV, CDR2 YYDKDF (reference sequence). V trimming: 6 bases; J trimming: 3 bases; junction bases outside the gene matches: 10. CDR3 sequence (DNA): TGTGCCACCAGACGGACAGGGGGCTTCGGTTTTGGAAACACCATATATTTT. It yields the protein CATRRTGGFGFGNTIYF.

This clone was seen a handful of times. The V gene is TRBV7-8, the J gene TRBJ1-1; D unresolved. V lost 6 bases to trimming and J lost 4 bases, with 15 bases between them. CDR1 and CDR2 (germline): SGHVS, FQNEAQ. This CDR3 comprises 14 residues. The CDR3: CASSGRRFGTEAFF. The DNA of the CDR3 is TGTGCCAGCAGTGGGAGGAGGTTTGGCACTGAAGCTTTCTTT.

The V call is TRBV5-1, the J call TRBJ2-1; D perhaps matches TRBD2 (6 bases). The germline gives CDR1 SGHRS, CDR2 YFSETQ. The CDR3 is 14 amino acids. V was trimmed by 2 bases and J by 6 bases, leaving 12 bases between them. The CDR3 here is CASSFGLALNEQFF. For the CDR3, the DNA is TGCGCCAGCAGCTTTGGGCTAGCGCTCAATGAGCAGTTCTTC.

J is TRBJ1-1 and V is TRBV3-1 (or the pseudogene TRBV3-2); maybe TRBD1 (5 bases). The CDR3 extends over 15 amino acids. Trimming took off 0 bases at V and 7 bases at J, with 15 bases between the two ends. Germline assignment: CDR1 LGHDT and CDR2 YNNKEL (reference sequence). The CDR3 DNA is TGTGCCAGCAGCCAAGATCGGGGGGGATGGAATGAAGCTTTCTTT. This gives the protein CASSQDRGGWNEAFF.

The chain links TRBV10-1 to TRBJ2-5; TRBD1 matches 12 bases. The CDR3 spans 15 residues. The germline V gene has CDR1 WNHNN and CDR2 SYGVQD (reference sequence). V lost 5 bases and J lost 5; bases outside the gene matches: 6. The CDR3 reads CASSPRDRGQETQYF. The CDR3 DNA reads TGCGCCAGCAGTCCCCGGGACAGGGGGCAGGAGACCCAGTACTTC.

The V call is TRBV30, the J call TRBJ1-6; maybe TRBD1 (5 bases). This CDR3 has 13 amino acids. V gave up 6 bases and J gave up 6 bases, with 12 bases separating them. Germline assignment: CDR1 GTSNPN and CDR2 SVGIG (reference sequence). The CDR3 reads CACTRQTNSPLHF. DNA for the CDR3: TGTGCCTGTACCAGACAGACTAATTCACCCCTCCACTTT. The whole variable domain, filled in from reference TRBV30 and TRBJ1-6, reads SQTIHQWPATLVQPVGSPLSLECTVEGTSNPNLYWYRQAAGRGLQLLFYSVGIGQISSEVPQNLSASRPQDRQFILSSKKLLLSDSGFYLCACTRQTNSPLHFGNGTRLTVT.

There are a few counts of this clone. V gene TRBV6-1 combines with J gene TRBJ2-3; D gene ambiguous. CDR1 is MNHNS, CDR2 SASEGT, per germline. V lost 0 bases to trimming and J lost 0 bases, with 10 bases between them. The CDR3 is 16 amino acids. The CDR3, as DNA: TGTGCCAGCAGTGAAGCAGGCGGAGCGAGCACAGATACGCAGTATTTT. Its protein product is CASSEAGGASTDTQYF.

This chain links TRBV9 with TRBJ2-3, with 13 nucleotides matching TRBD2. The V segment lost 3 bases and the J segment 0 bases; nucleotides outside the gene matches: 1. This CDR3 is built from 16 residues. From germline, CDR1 is SGDLS and CDR2 YYNGEE. The CDR3 DNA follows: TGTGCCAGCAGCGCGGGACTAGCGGGGAGCACAGATACGCAGTATTTT. Translation gives CASSAGLAGSTDTQYF.

The V and J genes are TRBV5-1 and TRBJ2-5, with a weak D call TRBD1 (7 bases). This CDR3 has 16 residues. V shed 0 bases and J shed 5 bases, with 17 bases lying between them. CDR1 and CDR2 (germline): SGHRS, YFSETQ. The DNA of the CDR3 is TGCGCCAGCAGCTTGGGTCCCGGCAGGGGGGAGGAGACCCAGTACTTC. Amino acids: CASSLGPGRGEETQYF. The full variable domain, its missing parts supplied by reference TRBV5-1 and TRBJ2-5, is KAGVTQTPRYLIKTRGQQVTLSCSPISGHRSVSWYQQTPGQGLQFLFEYFSETQRNKGNFPGRFSGRQFSNSRSEMNVSTLELGDSALYLCASSLGPGRGEETQYFGPGTRLLVL.

This rearrangement joins TRBV10-3 to TRBJ2-7, with 7 bases that match TRBD2. There are 16 residues in the CDR3. The germline V gene encodes CDR1 ENHRY and CDR2 SYGVKD. The J segment lost 3 bases and the V segment lost 10 bases, leaving 18 bases of the junction unmatched. In nucleotides, the CDR3 is TGTGCCACCGCAACTCCGGTGGCGGGAGATCTCTACGAGCAGTACTTC. Its protein is CATATPVAGDLYEQYF.

V and J are TRBV21-1 and TRBJ2-7; the table's D gene call, TRBD1, was not cross checked with the DNA. TRBV21-1 is flagged as a pseudogene. The CDR3 is 16 amino acids. Here the CDR3 DNA reads TGTGCCAGCAGCGGGGGACTTCACAGGGGTGGCTACGAGCAGTACTTC. Translated, it gives CASSGGLHRGGYEQYF.

This chain uses TRBV7-2 with TRBJ2-3, with D unresolved. The germline V and J ends were trimmed by 5 bases and 2 bases, with 14 bases remaining between them. The CDR3 sequence is 15 residues long. Germline V gene lookup returns CDR1 SGHTA and CDR2 FQGNSA. CDR3 region: CASSRMQRDTDTQYF. Here the CDR3 DNA reads TGTGCCAGCAGCCGGATGCAGCGCGACACAGATACGCAGTATTTT.

The CDR3 sequence is CASSPGGGTDTQYF. The CDR3, as DNA: TGTGCCAGCAGCCCCGGGGGAGGTACAGATACGCAGTATTTT. The rearrangement joins TRBV7-2 to TRBJ2-3; D is possibly TRBD2 (6 bases). The CDR3 length is 14 residues. Trimming took 5 bases from V and 3 from J, leaving 12 bases between them. Germline loops: CDR1 SGHTA, CDR2 FQGNSA.

J is TRBJ1-6 and V is TRBV6-5, with D possibly TRBD1 on 6 matching bases. Germline CDR1 is MNHEY and CDR2 is SVGAGI. Trimming cost V 5 bases and J 8 bases, with 13 bases left between them. This CDR3 is built from 14 residues. CDR3 sequence (DNA): TGTGCCAGCAGTCGAACAGGGAGCGATTCACCCCTCCACTTT. Translation: CASSRTGSDSPLHF.

The CDR3 DNA sequence: TGTGCCAGCAGTCGGACAGCTAATGAAAAACTGTTTTTT. It specifies CASSRTANEKLFF. This chain joins TRBV7-9 and TRBJ1-4, with TRBD1 as a possible D gene (6 bases). Germline CDR1 and CDR2: SEHNR and FQNEAQ (reference sequence). The V end was cut by 6 bases, the J end by 3 bases, with 8 bases between. This CDR3 region has 13 residues. The entire variable domain, with the rest obtained from reference TRBV7-9 and TRBJ1-4, is as follows: DTGVSQNPRHKITKRGQNVTFRCDPISEHNRLYWYRQTLGQGPEFLTYFQNEAQLEKSRLLSDRFSAERPKGSFSTLEIQRTEQGDSAMYLCASSRTANEKLFFGSGTQLSVL.

CDR3 sequence: CASVTSGTDTQYF. The DNA of the CDR3 is TGCGCCAGCGTCACTAGCGGGACAGATACGCAGTATTTT. The chain joins TRBV10-2 to TRBJ2-3; the match to TRBD2 covers 9 bases. V was clipped by 8 bases and J by 3 bases; unmatched bases: 3. The CDR3 is 13 residues long. CDR1 is WSHSY, CDR2 SAAADI, per germline.

The chain couples TRBV7-9 to TRBJ2-1; TRBD2 matches 8 bases. The V gene's germline CDR1 is SEHNR and CDR2 FQNEAQ (reference sequence). The CDR3 extends over 14 amino acids. V shed 10 bases and J 8 bases; nucleotides not matched to a gene: 13. DNA for the CDR3: TGTGCCACTCGATATACGGGGGGGCAGCATGAGCAGTTCTTC. It translates to CATRYTGGQHEQFF.

This chain uses TRBV28 with TRBJ2-5; 9 bases map to TRBD2. The CDR3 is 14 amino acids. Germline V lookup: CDR1 MDHEN, CDR2 SYDVKM. The V and J ends lost 8 bases and 5 bases, in that order; junction bases with no gene match: 9. The CDR3 sequence: CASSLAGDGETQYF. The CDR3 bases are TGTGCCAGCTCATTAGCGGGAGATGGGGAGACCCAGTACTTC.